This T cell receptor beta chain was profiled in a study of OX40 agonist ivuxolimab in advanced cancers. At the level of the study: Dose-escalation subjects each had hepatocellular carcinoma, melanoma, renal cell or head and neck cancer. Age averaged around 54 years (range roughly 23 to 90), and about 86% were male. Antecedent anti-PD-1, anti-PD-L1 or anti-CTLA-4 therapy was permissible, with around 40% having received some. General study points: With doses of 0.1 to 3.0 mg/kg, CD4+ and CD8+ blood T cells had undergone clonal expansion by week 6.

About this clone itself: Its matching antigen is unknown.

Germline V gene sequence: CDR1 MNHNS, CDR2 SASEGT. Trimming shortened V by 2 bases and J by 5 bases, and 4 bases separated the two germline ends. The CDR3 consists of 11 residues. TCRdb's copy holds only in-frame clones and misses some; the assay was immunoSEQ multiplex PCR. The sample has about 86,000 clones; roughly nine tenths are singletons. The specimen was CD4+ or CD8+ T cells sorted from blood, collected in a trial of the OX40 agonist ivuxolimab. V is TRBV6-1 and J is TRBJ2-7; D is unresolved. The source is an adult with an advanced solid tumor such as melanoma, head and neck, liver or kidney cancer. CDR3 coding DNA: TGTGCCAGCAGTGAATTGGACGAGCAGTACTTC. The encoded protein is CASSELDEQYF.